Here is one TCR beta chain with its context. The antigen remains unidentified. This record belongs to a study of cytomegalovirus exposure and HLA in healthy donors. Whole-study findings and limits: Specificity for CMV antigens was confirmed in vitro for a few of the CMV-associated chains.

CDR3 size: 16 residues. V was cut by 0 bases and J by 1 base, with 12 bases left in between. In germline, CDR1 is LGHNA, CDR2 YNFKEQ. All donors participated as healthy donors of bone marrow. Primers included in the PCR were 60 Vbeta and 13 Jbeta primers. Using immunoSEQ multiplex PCR, the repertoire was profiled, and TCRdb retains in-frame clones only, with some absent. The sample includes 150,000 to 200,000 clones, 65% to 90% of them seen just once. The chain uses TRBV4-2 and TRBJ2-5, with D uncertain. Sequenced sample: PBMCs. The TCR comes from a man in his fifties in good health and CMV-seropositive. This CDR3 is CASSQDILNGQETQYF. The DNA of the CDR3 is TGTGCCAGCAGCCAAGACATCCTGAACGGCCAAGAGACCCAGTACTTC.